This is a list of T cell receptor beta chains from one sample in a study of regulatory T cells in long-lasting Graves disease. TCRdb called the multiplex PCR reads again in MiXCR, with one record for every CDR3 protein. The sample holds fewer than 650,000 distinct CDR3 sequences, roughly 15% seen once. This sample was shared with a second study, whose subject was T cells in Graves' hyperthyroidism and ophthalmopathy.

Sequenced here: peripheral blood mononuclear cells (PBMCs), sampled at new diagnosis, from a patient treated with antithyroid drugs. The origin of the receptors is a woman aged 25 to 39 with Graves disease. Each CDR3 is given without its conserved first and last residue. Each record gives: V gene, J gene, CDR3 protein.

V gene: TRBV13; J gene: TRBJ1-1; CDR3 protein: ASNPMGGGTEAF
V gene: TRBV20-1; J gene: TRBJ2-6; CDR3 protein: SALGQQGGGSGANVLT
V gene: TRBV12-3/TRBV12-4; J gene: TRBJ2-1; CDR3 protein: ASSLSSLGQF
V gene: TRBV7-2; J gene: TRBJ2-7; CDR3 protein: ASSPLPGGDSYEQY
V gene: TRBV7-8; J gene: .; CDR3 protein: ASSLSPSGIVRETQY
V gene: TRBV4-1; J gene: TRBJ1-5; CDR3 protein: ASSQDQRVNQPQH
V gene: TRBV20-1; J gene: TRBJ2-7; CDR3 protein: SARVGWVGSSYEQY
V gene: TRBV20-1; J gene: TRBJ1-5; CDR3 protein: SALGQGNNQPQH
V gene: TRBV20-1; J gene: TRBJ1-2; CDR3 protein: SARKGPGISNYGYT
V gene: TRBV19; J gene: TRBJ2-3; CDR3 protein: ASSTFGAETQY
V gene: TRBV5-4; J gene: TRBJ1-2; CDR3 protein: ASSLGQGIGYT
V gene: TRBV6-1; J gene: TRBJ1-1; CDR3 protein: ASSDPDWVTEAF
V gene: TRBV10-3; J gene: TRBJ2-7; CDR3 protein: ATEPFQLRQRGEQY
V gene: TRBV12-3/TRBV12-4; J gene: TRBJ1-6; CDR3 protein: ASMRGQQATPLH
V gene: TRBV18; J gene: TRBJ2-1; CDR3 protein: ASSPGDVYNEQF
V gene: TRBV24-1; J gene: TRBJ2-5; CDR3 protein: ATSRQNQETQY
V gene: TRBV15; J gene: TRBJ2-7; CDR3 protein: ATSPGTLSPEQY
V gene: TRBV20-1; J gene: TRBJ2-3; CDR3 protein: SASHSYTQY
V gene: TRBV25-1; J gene: TRBJ2-1; CDR3 protein: ASSEYGRRINEQF
V gene: TRBV30; J gene: TRBJ1-3; CDR3 protein: AWSGGSGNTIY
V gene: TRBV29-1; J gene: TRBJ2-7; CDR3 protein: SVEDRTGGYEQY
V gene: TRBV12-3/TRBV12-4; J gene: TRBJ1-1; CDR3 protein: ASYRESGEAF
V gene: TRBV20-1; J gene: TRBJ2-7; CDR3 protein: SASIGPEQY
V gene: TRBV3-1; J gene: TRBJ2-3; CDR3 protein: ASSLRTSRPDTQY
V gene: TRBV20-1; J gene: TRBJ2-7; CDR3 protein: SASGGRLSYEQY
V gene: TRBV20-1; J gene: TRBJ1-5; CDR3 protein: SARGDRGQPQH
V gene: TRBV28; J gene: TRBJ2-7; CDR3 protein: ATHSGVATYEQY
V gene: TRBV7-2; J gene: TRBJ1-6; CDR3 protein: ASSLVIPNSPLH
V gene: TRBV12-3/TRBV12-4; J gene: TRBJ2-7; CDR3 protein: ASSLMGYEQY
V gene: TRBV5-4; J gene: TRBJ2-1; CDR3 protein: ASSLLPLIDNEQF
V gene: TRBV3-1; J gene: TRBJ2-1; CDR3 protein: ASSQDSRGSLTRSYNEQF